The rows below give T cell receptor beta chains drawn from one sample of a study of identical twins. MiXCR was run by TCRdb on the 5' RACE reads, yielding one entry per CDR3 protein. This table holds about 700,000 distinct CDR3 sequences, over 8.5% found once. Another study also made use of these data, one on yellow fever vaccine responses in identical twins.

The sample was PBMCs. The receptors derive from a woman aged 18-29 years in good health. The CDR3 runs from the conserved cysteine through the conserved F or W.

J gene: TRBJ1-1
CDR3 length: 15
V gene: TRBV4-2
CDR3 protein: CASSQWVGENTEAFF

J gene: TRBJ2-1
CDR3 length: 15
V gene: TRBV4-1
CDR3 protein: CASSQFLGGNNEQFF

J gene: TRBJ2-7
CDR3 length: 14
V gene: TRBV18
CDR3 protein: CASSPPGGSYEQYF

J gene: TRBJ2-7
CDR3 length: 15
V gene: TRBV28
CDR3 protein: CASSPLPTGSYEQYF

J gene: TRBJ2-3
CDR3 length: 13
V gene: TRBV5-1
CDR3 protein: CASSLRLGDTQYF

J gene: TRBJ2-1
CDR3 length: 13
V gene: TRBV20-1
CDR3 protein: CSATPTSDNEQFF

J gene: TRBJ2-7
CDR3 length: 15
V gene: TRBV10-3
CDR3 protein: CAISTGQGSLYEQYF

J gene: TRBJ2-3
CDR3 length: 14
V gene: TRBV6-5
CDR3 protein: CASSYGGNTDTQYF

J gene: TRBJ2-3
CDR3 length: 17
V gene: TRBV5-1
CDR3 protein: CASSFEPTSGSRDTQYF

J gene: TRBJ1-5
CDR3 length: 15
V gene: TRBV28
CDR3 protein: CASSQSRTGLKPQHF

J gene: TRBJ2-7
CDR3 length: 15
V gene: TRBV20-1
CDR3 protein: CSARDLKGRLYEQYF

J gene: TRBJ2-7
CDR3 length: 12
V gene: TRBV29-1
CDR3 protein: CSVVLRSHEQYF

J gene: TRBJ1-5
CDR3 length: 16
V gene: TRBV5-1
CDR3 protein: CASSLGNRGSNQPQHF

J gene: TRBJ1-2
CDR3 length: 13
V gene: TRBV27
CDR3 protein: CASSPQTGDGYTF

J gene: TRBJ2-3
CDR3 length: 15
V gene: TRBV12-3/TRBV12-4
CDR3 protein: CASRRQGTWTDTQYF